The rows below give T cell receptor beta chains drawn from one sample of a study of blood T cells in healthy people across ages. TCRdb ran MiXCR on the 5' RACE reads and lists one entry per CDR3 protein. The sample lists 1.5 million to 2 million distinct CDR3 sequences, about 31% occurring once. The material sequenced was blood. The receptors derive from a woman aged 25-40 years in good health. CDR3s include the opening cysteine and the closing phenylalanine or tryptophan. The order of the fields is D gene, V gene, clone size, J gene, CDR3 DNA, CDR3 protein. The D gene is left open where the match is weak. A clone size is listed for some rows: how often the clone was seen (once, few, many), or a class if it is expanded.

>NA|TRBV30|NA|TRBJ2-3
TGTGCCTGGAGTTCCCAGGGCACAGATACGCAGTATTTT
CAWSSQGTDTQYF
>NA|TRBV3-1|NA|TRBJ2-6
TGTGCCAGCAGCGGGCCGACGTCTGGGGCCAACGTCCTGACTTTC
CASSGPTSGANVLTF
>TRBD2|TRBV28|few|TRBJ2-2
TGTGCCAGCAGTTTGGCGGGAGGGCTAGTGCTGTTTTTT
CASSLAGGLVLFF
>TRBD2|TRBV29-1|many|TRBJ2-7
TGCAGCGTGCTAGCGGGGGGGAACGAGCAGTACTTC
CSVLAGGNEQYF
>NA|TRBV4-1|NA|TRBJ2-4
TGCGCCAGCAGAACTAGCCTTCTAGCCAAAAACATTCAGTACTTC
CASRTSLLAKNIQYF
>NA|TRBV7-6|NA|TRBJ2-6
TGTGTCAGCAGCTTAGTCGTTGTGGACGGTTACTCTGGGGCCAACATCCTGACTTTC
CVSSLVVVDGYSGANILTF
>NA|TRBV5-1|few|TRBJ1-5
TGCGCCAGCAGCTCGCCCCCGCAGCCCCAGCATTTT
CASSSPPQPQHF
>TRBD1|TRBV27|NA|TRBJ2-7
TGTGCCGGCAGCCTCACAGGGGGCTACGAGCAGTACTTC
CAGSLTGGYEQYF
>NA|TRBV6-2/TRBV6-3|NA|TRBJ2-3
TGTGCCGGCACCCCCCGCGGAGATACGCAGTATTTT
CAGTPRGDTQYF
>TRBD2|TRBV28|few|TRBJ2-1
TGTGCCAGTAGCAGCAGCGGGGCTAGCTCCTACAATGAGCAGTTCTTC
CASSSSGASSYNEQFF
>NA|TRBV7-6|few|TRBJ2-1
TGTGCCAGCAGCCCAGCGGCGGGCTCCGAACAGTTCTTC
CASSPAAGSEQFF
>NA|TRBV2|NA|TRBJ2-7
TGTGCCAGCAGTGAAAGGGCGTTTACCTACGAGCAGTACTTC
CASSERAFTYEQYF
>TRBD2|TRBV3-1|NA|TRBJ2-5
TGTGCCAGCAGCCAAGTCGGCGCGGGGGGGCGGAAAGAGACCCAGTACTTC
CASSQVGAGGRKETQYF
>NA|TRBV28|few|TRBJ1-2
TGTGCCAGCAGCTCTAAATATGGCTACACCTTC
CASSSKYGYTF
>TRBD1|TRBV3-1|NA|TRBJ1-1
TGTGCCAGCAGCCAAGTAGGGGGCTCTGGAGCTTTCTTT
CASSQVGGSGAFF
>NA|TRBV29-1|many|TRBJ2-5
TGCAGCGTTGGCCCCTATCAAGAGACCCAGTACTTC
CSVGPYQETQYF
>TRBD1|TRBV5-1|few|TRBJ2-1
TGCGCCAGCAGCCGCGGCCGGACAGGGGCTTCCTACAATGAGCAGTTCTTC
CASSRGRTGASYNEQFF
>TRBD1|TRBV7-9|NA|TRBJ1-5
TGTGCCAGCAGCGGGGGACAGGGTGGCAATCAGCCCCAGCATTTT
CASSGGQGGNQPQHF
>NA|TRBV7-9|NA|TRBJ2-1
TGTGCCAGCAGCTCAACAGGACCACGCTACAATGAGCAGTTCTTC
CASSSTGPRYNEQFF
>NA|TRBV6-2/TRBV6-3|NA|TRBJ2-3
TGTGCCAGCAGCCCCGCGGGACGGCTCTGGGGCGCAGATACGCAGTATTTT
CASSPAGRLWGADTQYF
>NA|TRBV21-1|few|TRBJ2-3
TGTGCCAGCAGCAAAGGATGGGATACGCAGTATTTT
CASSKGWDTQYF
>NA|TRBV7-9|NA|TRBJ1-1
TGTGCCAGCAGCTTAAGGGGCCAGGTTTTGGGTGAAGCTTTCTTT
CASSLRGQVLGEAFF
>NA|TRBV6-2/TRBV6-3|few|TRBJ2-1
TGTGCCAGCACCTCGGTGGGGTTACATCAGTTCTTC
CASTSVGLHQFF